This passage covers 10 T cell receptor beta chains from one sample sequenced in a study of memory CD4+ T cells and cytomegalovirus serostatus. Sequenced by immunoSEQ multiplex PCR; TCRdb stores in-frame clones only, minus some. The sample has about 59,000 clones, about 81% seen once. Single viable CD3+CD4+CD8-CD45RO+ cells were sorted as the memory CD4+ T cells. The sequenced sample was memory CD4+ T cells from blood. The receptors originated from an adult in good health and CMV-seronegative.

The V gene is TRBV9, the J gene TRBJ1-4, with D perhaps matching TRBD1 (6 bases). Looked up from germline, CDR1 is SGDLS and CDR2 is YYNGEE. The CDR3 sequence is 16 residues long. Trimming cost V 4 bases and J 3 bases, with 16 bases left between them. The CDR3 loop reads CASSTLGGGANEKLFF. CDR3 coding DNA: TGTGCCAGCAGCACACTGGGCGGGGGCGCTAATGAAAAACTGTTTTTT. Based on the CDR3 plus reference TRBV9 and TRBJ1-4, the full variable domain is DSGVTQTPKHLITATGQRVTLRCSPRSGDLSVYWYQQSLDQGLQFLIQYYNGEERAKGNILERFSAQQFPDLHSELNLSSLELGDSALYFCASSTLGGGANEKLFFGSGTQLSVL.

This clone has more than one count but fewer than ten. CDR3 loop: CASSYGDSYGYTF. The CDR3 nucleotides are TGTGCCAGCAGTTACGGTGACAGCTATGGCTACACCTTC. The V gene is TRBV6-5, the J gene TRBJ1-2; D perhaps matches TRBD1 (5 bases). Trimming took 2 bases from V and 4 from J, leaving 8 bases between them. The CDR3 spans 13 residues. Per the germline V gene, CDR1 is MNHEY and CDR2 is SVGAGI.

The genes are TRBV5-1 and TRBJ1-1; 9 positions agree with TRBD1. From germline, CDR1 is SGHRS and CDR2 YFSETQ. CDR3 length: 15 residues. V shed 4 bases, J shed 2 bases, and the junction held 6 bases outside the gene matches. The CDR3 loop is CASSDPGQGNTEAFF. The CDR3 DNA reads TGCGCCAGCAGCGATCCGGGACAGGGAAACACTGAAGCTTTCTTT.

The chain uses TRBV9 and TRBJ1-1; D is perhaps TRBD1 (5 bases). Trimming removed 0 bases from V and 1 base from J, with 10 bases in between. The CDR3 totals 15 residues. The germline gives CDR1 SGDLS, CDR2 YYNGEE. The CDR3 here is CASSVGGMANTEAFF. CDR3 in DNA: TGTGCCAGCAGCGTAGGGGGGATGGCGAACACTGAAGCTTTCTTT.

V is TRBV9 and J is TRBJ2-5; no clear D. This CDR3 is 13 amino acids long. Germline-derived CDR1 and CDR2 are SGDLS and YYNGEE. Trimming removed 5 bases at V and 5 bases at J, with 13 bases between. For the CDR3, the DNA is TGTGCCAGCAGTTGGTCCGCCGGGGAGACCCAGTACTTC. It specifies CASSWSAGETQYF. Together with reference TRBV9 and TRBJ2-5, the CDR3 gives the full variable domain: DSGVTQTPKHLITATGQRVTLRCSPRSGDLSVYWYQQSLDQGLQFLIQYYNGEERAKGNILERFSAQQFPDLHSELNLSSLELGDSALYFCASSWSAGETQYFGPGTRLLVL.

The V call is TRBV11-3, the J call TRBJ2-1; 14 nucleotides agree with TRBD2. The CDR3 is 17 residues long. Germline V gene lookup returns CDR1 SGHNT and CDR2 YENEEA. The V and J ends lost 3 bases and 9 bases, in that order; junction bases with no gene match: 10. Written as DNA, the CDR3 is TGTGCCAGCAGCTTTGAGGGACTAGCGGGAGTTAAGGGTGAGCAGTTCTTC. As protein: CASSFEGLAGVKGEQFF.

This clone was recorded a few times. The chain is built from TRBV7-8 and TRBJ1-1, with D perhaps matching TRBD1 (6 bases). This CDR3 comprises 15 residues. Germline CDR1 reads SGHVS; CDR2 reads FQNEAQ. V lost 0 bases, J lost 4 bases, and 12 bases lay in between. The CDR3 coding sequence is TGTGCCAGCAGCTTAGCGAATCAGGGGAGCACTGAAGCTTTCTTT. It codes for CASSLANQGSTEAFF. Variable domain in full (rest from reference TRBV7-8 and TRBJ1-1): GAGVSQSPRYKVAKRGQDVALRCDPISGHVSLFWYQQALGQGPEFLTYFQNEAQLDKSGLPSDRFFAERPEGSVSTLKIQRTQQEDSAVYLCASSLANQGSTEAFFGQGTRLTVV.

The chain couples TRBV5-6 to TRBJ1-6, with 7 bases fitting TRBD1. The CDR3 sequence is 16 residues long. V lost 1 base and J lost 2; bases outside the gene matches: 3. Germline-derived CDR1 and CDR2 are SGHDT and YYEEEE. The DNA of the CDR3 is TGTGCCAGCAGCTTGTCGGGACAGACCTATAATTCACCCCTCCACTTT. Translating it yields CASSLSGQTYNSPLHF.

The gene calls are TRBV7-6 and TRBJ2-3, with no clear D. The V end lost 5 bases, the J end lost 1 base, and 13 bases lay between the germline ends. CDR3 size: 15 residues. Germline V CDR1 and CDR2: SGHVS, FNYEAQ. CDR3 region: CASSRDIRGTDTQYF. DNA for the CDR3: TGTGCCAGCAGCAGAGACATTAGGGGCACAGATACGCAGTATTTT.

The chain has TRBV9 and TRBJ2-1, with TRBD2 matching over 8 bases. J lost 6 bases, V lost 4 bases, and 12 bases had no gene match. CDR1 SGDLS and CDR2 YYNGEE come from the germline V gene. The CDR3 consists of 16 residues. The CDR3 sequence is CASSPNWLAGLNEQFF. The CDR3 DNA reads as TGTGCCAGCAGCCCGAATTGGCTAGCGGGTCTCAATGAGCAGTTCTTC.